This TCR beta chain was sequenced for a study of Graves' ophthalmopathy and Graves' hyperthyroidism. General study points: Blood contained most expanded thyroid clonotypes exceeding 0.001 frequency.

Each donor who had ophthalmopathy showed moderate-to-severe activity, a CAS of ≥3, a NOSPECS of ≥4, and a duration under 3 months. In this cohort, patients with other autoimmune diseases, uncontrolled infections, pregnancy or lactation were excluded. Orbital computed tomography, together with clinical symptoms, serum thyroxine, TRAb and thyroid ultrasound, was used for diagnosis. Germline-derived CDR1 and CDR2 are SEHNR and FQNEAQ (reference sequence). V lost 4 bases and J 0 bases, leaving 10 bases between the germline ends. The CDR3 length is 14 residues. The study amplified TCR beta CDR3 regions using RNA transcripts. HTBI-primed first-round RT-PCR preceded second-round multiplex PCR. TCRdb itself ran the multiplex PCR reads through MiXCR, one entry per CDR3 protein. Counted here are about 740,000 distinct CDR3 sequences, 35% to 50% occurring once; the ten biggest clones make up 40% to 55%. This clonotype was seen repeatedly, ten times or more. Its matching antigen is unknown.

The sample was peripheral blood. This rearrangement joins TRBV7-9 to TRBJ2-7, with D tentatively TRBD1 or TRBD2 (5 bases each). The receptor was isolated from an adult man with Graves' ophthalmopathy. Here the CDR3 DNA reads TGTGCCAGCAGCTGGGACCAAACCTCCTACGAGCAGTACTTC. Translated, it gives CASSWDQTSYEQYF.